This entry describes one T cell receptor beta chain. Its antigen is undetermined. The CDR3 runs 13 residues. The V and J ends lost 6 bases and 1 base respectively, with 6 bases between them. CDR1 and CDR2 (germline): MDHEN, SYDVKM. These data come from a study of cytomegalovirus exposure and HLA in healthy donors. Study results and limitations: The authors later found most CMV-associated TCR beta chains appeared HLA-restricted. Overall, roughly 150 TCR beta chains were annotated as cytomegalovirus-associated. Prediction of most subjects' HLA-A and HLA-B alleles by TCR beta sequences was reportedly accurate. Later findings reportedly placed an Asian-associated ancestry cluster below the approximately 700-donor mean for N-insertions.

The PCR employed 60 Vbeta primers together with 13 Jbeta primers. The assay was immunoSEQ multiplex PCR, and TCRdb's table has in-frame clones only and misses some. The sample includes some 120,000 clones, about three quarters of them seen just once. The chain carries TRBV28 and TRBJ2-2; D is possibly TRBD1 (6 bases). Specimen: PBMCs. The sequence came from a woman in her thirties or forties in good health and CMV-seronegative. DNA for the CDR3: TGTGCCAGCAGCAGGGGGAACACCGGGGAGCTGTTTTTT. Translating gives CASSRGNTGELFF. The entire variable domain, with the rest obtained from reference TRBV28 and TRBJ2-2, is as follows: DVKVTQSSRYLVKRTGEKVFLECVQDMDHENMFWYRQDPGLGLRLIYFSYDVKMKEKGDIPEGYSVSREKKERFSLILESASTNQTSMYLCASSRGNTGELFFGEGSRLTVL.